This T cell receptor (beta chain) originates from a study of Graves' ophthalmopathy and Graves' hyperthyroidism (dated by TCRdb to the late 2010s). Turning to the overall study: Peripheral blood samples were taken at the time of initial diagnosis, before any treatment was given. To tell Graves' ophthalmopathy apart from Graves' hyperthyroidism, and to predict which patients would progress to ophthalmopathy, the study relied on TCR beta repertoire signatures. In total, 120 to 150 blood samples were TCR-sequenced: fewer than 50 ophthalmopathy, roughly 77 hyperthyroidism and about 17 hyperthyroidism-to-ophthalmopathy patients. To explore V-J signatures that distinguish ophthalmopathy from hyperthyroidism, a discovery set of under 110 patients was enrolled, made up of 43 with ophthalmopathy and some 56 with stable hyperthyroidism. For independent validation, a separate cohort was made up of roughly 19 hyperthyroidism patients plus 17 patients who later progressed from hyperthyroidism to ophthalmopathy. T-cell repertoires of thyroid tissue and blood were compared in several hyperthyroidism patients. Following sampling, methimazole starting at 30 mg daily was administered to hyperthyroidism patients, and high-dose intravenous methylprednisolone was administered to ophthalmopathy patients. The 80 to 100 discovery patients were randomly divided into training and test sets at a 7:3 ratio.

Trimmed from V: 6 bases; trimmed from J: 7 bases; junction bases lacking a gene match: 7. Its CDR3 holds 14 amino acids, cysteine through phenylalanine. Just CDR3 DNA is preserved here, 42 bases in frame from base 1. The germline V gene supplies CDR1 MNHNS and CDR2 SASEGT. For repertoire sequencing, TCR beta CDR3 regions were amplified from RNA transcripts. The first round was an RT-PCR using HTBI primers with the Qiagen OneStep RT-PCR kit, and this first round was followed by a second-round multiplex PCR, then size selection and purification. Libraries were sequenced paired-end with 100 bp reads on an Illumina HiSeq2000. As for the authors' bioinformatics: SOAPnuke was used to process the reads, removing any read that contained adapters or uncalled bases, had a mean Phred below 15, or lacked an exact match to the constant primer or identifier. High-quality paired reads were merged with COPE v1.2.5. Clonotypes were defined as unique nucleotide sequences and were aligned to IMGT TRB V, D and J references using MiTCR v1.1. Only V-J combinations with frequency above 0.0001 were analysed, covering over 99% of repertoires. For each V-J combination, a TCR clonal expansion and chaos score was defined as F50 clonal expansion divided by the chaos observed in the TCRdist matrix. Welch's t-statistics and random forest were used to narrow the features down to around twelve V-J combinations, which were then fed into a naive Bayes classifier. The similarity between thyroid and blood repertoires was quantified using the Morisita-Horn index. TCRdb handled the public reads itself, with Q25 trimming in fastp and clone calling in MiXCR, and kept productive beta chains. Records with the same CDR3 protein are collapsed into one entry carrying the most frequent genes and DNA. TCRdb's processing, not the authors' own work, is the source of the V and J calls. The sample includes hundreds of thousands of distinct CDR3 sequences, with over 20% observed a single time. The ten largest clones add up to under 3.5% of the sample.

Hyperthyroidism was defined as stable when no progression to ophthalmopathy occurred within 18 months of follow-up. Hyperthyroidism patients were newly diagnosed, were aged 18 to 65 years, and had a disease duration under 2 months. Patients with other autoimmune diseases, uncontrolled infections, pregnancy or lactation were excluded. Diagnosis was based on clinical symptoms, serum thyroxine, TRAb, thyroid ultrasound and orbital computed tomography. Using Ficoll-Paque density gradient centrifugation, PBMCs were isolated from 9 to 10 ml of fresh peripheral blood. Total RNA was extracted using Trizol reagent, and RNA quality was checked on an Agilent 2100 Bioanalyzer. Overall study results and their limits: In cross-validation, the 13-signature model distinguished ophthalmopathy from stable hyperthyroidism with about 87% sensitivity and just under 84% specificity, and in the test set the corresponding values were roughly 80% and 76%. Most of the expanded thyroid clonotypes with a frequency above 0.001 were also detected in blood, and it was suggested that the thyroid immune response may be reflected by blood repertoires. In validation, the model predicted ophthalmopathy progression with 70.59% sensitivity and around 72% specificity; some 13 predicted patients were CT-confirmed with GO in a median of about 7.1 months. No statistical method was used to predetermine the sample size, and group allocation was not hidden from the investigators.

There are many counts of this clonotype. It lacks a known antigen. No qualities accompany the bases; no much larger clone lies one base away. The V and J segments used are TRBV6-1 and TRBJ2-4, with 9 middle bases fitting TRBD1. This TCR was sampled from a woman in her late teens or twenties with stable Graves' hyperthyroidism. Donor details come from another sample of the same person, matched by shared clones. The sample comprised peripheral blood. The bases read TGTGCCAGCAGGCGGACAGGGGAAAGGAACATTCAGTACTTC. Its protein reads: CASRRTGERNIQYF.